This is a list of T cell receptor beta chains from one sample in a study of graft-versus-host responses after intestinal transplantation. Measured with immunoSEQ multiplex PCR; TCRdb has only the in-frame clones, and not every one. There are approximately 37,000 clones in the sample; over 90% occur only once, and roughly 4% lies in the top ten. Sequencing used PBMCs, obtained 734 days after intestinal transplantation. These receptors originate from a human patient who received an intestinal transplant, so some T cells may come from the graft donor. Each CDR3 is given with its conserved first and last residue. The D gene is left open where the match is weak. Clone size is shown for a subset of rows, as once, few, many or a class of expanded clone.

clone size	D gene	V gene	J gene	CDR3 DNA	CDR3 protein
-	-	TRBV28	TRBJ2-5	TGTGCCAGCAGTTTCAACCAGGGGGGCCAAGAGACCCAGTACTTC	CASSFNQGGQETQYF
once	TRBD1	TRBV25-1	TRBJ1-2	TGTGCCAGCAGTGACAGGGGGCTGAGGGGCTACACCTTC	CASSDRGLRGYTF
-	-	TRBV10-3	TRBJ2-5	TGTGCCATCAGGGGGACCCCCGCGGAGACCCAGTACTTC	CAIRGTPAETQYF
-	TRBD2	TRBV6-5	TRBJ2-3	TGTGCCAGCAGAGCCGGGACTAGTGTTTCAGATACGCAGTATTTT	CASRAGTSVSDTQYF
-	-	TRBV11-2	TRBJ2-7	TGTGCCAGCAGCTTAGTTGGGGAGCAGTACTTC	CASSLVGEQYF
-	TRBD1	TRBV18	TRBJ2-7	TGTGCCAGCTCACCACCGGGACAGGGTATTTACGAGCAGTACTTC	CASSPPGQGIYEQYF
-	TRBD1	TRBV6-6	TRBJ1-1	TGTGCCAGCAGCCCCCTGACAGGGACGCCGAACACTGAAGCTTTCTTT	CASSPLTGTPNTEAFF
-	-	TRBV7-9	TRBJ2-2	TGTGCCAGCAGCTTATTCGTTCGGGACGGGGAGCTGTTTTTT	CASSLFVRDGELFF
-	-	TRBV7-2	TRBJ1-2	TGTGCCAGCAGCTTAACGCCAGGGCATGGCTACACCTTC	CASSLTPGHGYTF
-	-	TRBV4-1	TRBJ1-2	TGCGCCAGCAGCCAAGGGGACCTTAACTATGGCTACACCTTC	CASSQGDLNYGYTF
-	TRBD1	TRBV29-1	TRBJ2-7	TGCAGCGTTGTAGGGACAGGTAGTTACGAGCAGTACTTC	CSVVGTGSYEQYF
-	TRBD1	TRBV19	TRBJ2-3	TGTGCCAGTAGTATGGGACAGGGGATGGCAGATACGCAGTATTTT	CASSMGQGMADTQYF
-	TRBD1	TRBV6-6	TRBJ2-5	TGTGCCAGCAGGGGCGCCCCGGGACAGCGGCAAGAGACCCAGTACTTC	CASRGAPGQRQETQYF
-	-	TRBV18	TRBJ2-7	TGTGCCAGCTCATCGACAGATTACGAGCAGTACTTC	CASSSTDYEQYF
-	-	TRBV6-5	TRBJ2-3	TGTGCCAGCGGAAGGAGTGATACGCAGTATTTT	CASGRSDTQYF
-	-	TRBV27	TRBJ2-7	TGTGCCAGTAGGGGTCCCCACGAGCAGTACTTC	CASRGPHEQYF
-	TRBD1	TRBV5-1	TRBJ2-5	TGCGCCAGCAGTTTGACAGGGGGCGACACCCCGCAAGAGACCCAGTACTTC	CASSLTGGDTPQETQYF
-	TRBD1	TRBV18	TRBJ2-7	TGTGCCAGCTCACTTTCGACAGGGGGCTCGCACGAGCAGTACTTC	CASSLSTGGSHEQYF
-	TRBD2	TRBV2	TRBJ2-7	TGTGCCAGCAGTGGTTCAGCGGGAGAGTCCTACGAGCAGTACTTC	CASSGSAGESYEQYF
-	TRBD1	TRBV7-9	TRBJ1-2	TGTGCCAGCAGCTTGACAGGGGTGGGCTACACCTTC	CASSLTGVGYTF
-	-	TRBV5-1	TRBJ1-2	TGCGCCAGCACCCCCGACCCTCGGGGAGGCTACACCTTC	CASTPDPRGGYTF
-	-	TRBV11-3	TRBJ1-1	TGTGCCAGCAGCTTATCTGCGAACACTGAAGCTTTCTTT	CASSLSANTEAFF
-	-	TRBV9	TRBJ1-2	TGTGCCAGCAGCGAGGGAGACGGGGGCTACACCTTC	CASSEGDGGYTF
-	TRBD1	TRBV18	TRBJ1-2	TGTGCCAGCTCACCCACCCAGGGACAGGCGGTAGGCTACACCTTC	CASSPTQGQAVGYTF
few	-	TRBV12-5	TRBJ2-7	TGTGCTAGTGGAGAGACAGACTCCTACGAGCAGTACTTC	CASGETDSYEQYF
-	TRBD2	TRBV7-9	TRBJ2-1	TGTGCCAGCAGCTTAACTAGCGGGGGGGCAACCCCCATTGAGCAGTTCTTC	CASSLTSGGATPIEQFF
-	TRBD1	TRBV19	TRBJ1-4	TGTGCCAGTAGGTACACAGGGGTAAGGGAAAAACTGTTTTTT	CASRYTGVREKLFF
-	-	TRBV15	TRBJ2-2	TGTGCCACCAGCAGAGAAAGGGGCGACACCGGGGAGCTGTTTTTT	CATSRERGDTGELFF